This section outlines one T cell receptor beta chain sequence together with its context. Its antigen remains unidentified. One end of the junction varies from germline; a read error may be responsible. This record comes from a study of post-analysis software for immune sequencing data. Germline V lookup: CDR1 SGHRS, CDR2 YFSETQ. The CDR3 is 15 residues long. Overall study findings and caveats: Roughly 5 TRBV segments, TRBV5-6, TRBV5-1 and TRBV20-1 among them, were found more frequent in patients than controls.

TCR beta cDNA libraries had unique molecular identifiers. TCRdb reanalysed the PCR reads using MiXCR and keeps one entry per CDR3 protein. The sample shows 700,000 to 800,000 distinct CDR3 sequences, 25% to 30% of them seen only once. The chain uses TRBV5-1 and TRBJ1-4; possibly TRBD1 for D (5 bases). This TCR was sampled from a girl between 5 and 17 years old with multiple sclerosis. The sample consisted of blood. The CDR3 reads CASAGSASANEKLFF. The CDR3 bases are TGTGCCAGCGCAGGGTCAGCAAGTGCTAATGAAAAACTGTTTTTT.